These T cell receptor beta chains were read from a single sample in a study of blood T cell repertoires in COVID-19. Clones were sequenced by immunoSEQ multiplex PCR, and TCRdb holds only the in-frame ones, with some missing. Of just over 95,000 clones in the sample, 87% were seen once. Sequencing input: peripheral blood. The receptors come from a human donor in a cohort sampled during active COVID-19. CDR3s leave out the opening cysteine and the closing phenylalanine or tryptophan. Only part of the rows carry a size: once, few, many, or a class if the clone is expanded.

j_call	clone_size	v_call	cdr3_aa
TRBJ2-5	-	TRBV5-1	ASSLVLAGAETQY
TRBJ2-1	-	TRBV28	ASSLWRASSYNEQF
TRBJ1-1	few	TRBV4-1	ASSRTENTEAF
TRBJ2-1	-	TRBV6-6	ASSLLASSYNEQF
TRBJ2-3	-	TRBV7-2	ASSQTSGSGGDTQY
TRBJ2-5	few	TRBV7-9	ASSRPASGYQETQY
TRBJ2-3	few	TRBV5-1	ASSLGQLNSDTQY
TRBJ2-6	-	TRBV19	ASSILPSGPRANVLT
TRBJ2-5	-	TRBV9	ASSVAGIGGQETQY
TRBJ1-4	-	TRBV21-1	ASSKRRQGGEKLF